A single sample gave rise to the 14 T cell receptor beta chains below, sequenced in a study of graft-versus-host responses after intestinal transplantation. Their target antigens are unknown. Some clones are missing from TCRdb's copy, which holds only in-frame ones; the method was immunoSEQ multiplex PCR. The sample has 84,000 or so clones, roughly 92% seen once. The sequencing used unstimulated CD4+ T cells sorted from spleen or lymph node cells, collected before intestinal transplant. The receptors come from a human donor who received an intestinal transplant.

This chain uses TRBV21-1 with TRBJ2-3; TRBD2 was called by the table and not checked on the DNA. TRBV21-1 is annotated as a pseudogene. The CDR3 length is 17 residues. The CDR3 loop reads CASSKREGCRRTDTQYF. In nucleotides, the CDR3 is TGTGCCAGCAGCAAACGGGAGGGTTGCAGACGCACAGATACGCAGTATTTT.

The chain uses TRBV15 and TRBJ2-3; tentative D call: TRBD1 (6 bases). The CDR3 length is 15 residues. V lost 8 bases and J lost 1, with 16 bases in between. CDR1 is LNHNV and CDR2 is YYDKDF in the germline V gene (reference sequence). In nucleotides, the CDR3 is TGTGCCACCGAACGGACAGTCTCCGGCACAGATACGCAGTATTTT. Translation: CATERTVSGTDTQYF.

V usage is TRBV5-1 and J usage is TRBJ2-3, with D perhaps matching TRBD2 (6 bases). V dropped 4 bases and J dropped 1 base, with 10 bases sitting between them. The germline CDR1 and CDR2 sequences are SGHRS and YFSETQ. The CDR3 loop spans 14 amino acids. The CDR3 protein is CASSRERGTDTQYF. In DNA, the CDR3 is TGCGCCAGCAGCAGGGAGCGGGGCACAGATACGCAGTATTTT.

The CDR3 coding sequence is TGTGCCAGCAAACCTACCCCCTACGAGCAGTACTTC. Its translation: CASKPTPYEQYF. The V gene is TRBV27, the J gene TRBJ2-7; D not certain. Deletions cut 7 bases from V and 2 bases from J, with 9 bases between. In germline, CDR1 is MNHEY, CDR2 SMNVEV (reference sequence). The CDR3 is 12 residues long.

The chain recombines TRBV5-6 with TRBJ1-6, with D unclear. This CDR3 region has 14 residues. Trimming cost V 2 bases and J 8 bases, with 11 bases left between them. Looked up from germline, CDR1 is SGHDT and CDR2 is YYEEEE. The CDR3: CASSFARRDSPLHF. The CDR3 DNA reads as TGTGCCAGCAGCTTTGCCAGAAGGGATTCACCCCTCCACTTT.

The chain couples TRBV5-6 to TRBJ2-1; 10 bases map to TRBD2. The germline V gene encodes CDR1 SGHDT and CDR2 YYEEEE. The J segment lost 14 bases and the V segment lost 2 bases, leaving 1 base of the junction unmatched. This CDR3 comprises 11 residues. The CDR3 bases are TGTGCCAGCAGCTTTCTAGCGGGGGAGTTCTTC. Its translation is CASSFLAGEFF.

Worth noting for this clone: The sample contains more than one DNA sequence encoding this CDR3. This chain uses TRBV27 with TRBJ2-7; 11 bases map to TRBD2. The ends lost 1 base at V and 4 bases at J; junction bases unmatched: 0. The CDR3 consists of 14 residues. Germline V gives CDR1 MNHEY, CDR2 SMNVEV (reference sequence). The CDR3 region has the DNA TGTGCCAGCAGTTTATTAGCGGGAGGGTACGAGCAGTACTTC. It codes for CASSLLAGGYEQYF.

V gene TRBV6-1 combines with J gene TRBJ2-5; D is ambiguous. V was cut by 8 bases and J by 4 bases, with 14 bases left in between. The CDR3 runs to 13 residues. The V gene's germline CDR1 is MNHNS and CDR2 SASEGT. DNA of the CDR3: TGTGCCAGCTCGAGGAGAGGTCGAGAGACCCAGTACTTC. Translated: CASSRRGRETQYF.

The gene calls are TRBV18 and TRBJ2-3; D unclear. V lost 6 bases and J 2 bases, leaving 9 bases between the germline ends. CDR1 and CDR2 from the germline V gene are KGHSH and LQKENI. The CDR3 sequence is 13 residues long. The CDR3 bases are TGTGCCAGCTCCCCCCAGAACACAGATACGCAGTATTTT. It translates to CASSPQNTDTQYF.

The rearrangement joins TRBV27 to TRBJ2-2, with a weak D call TRBD1 (5 bases). Deletions cut 4 bases from V and 1 base from J, with 10 bases between. In germline, CDR1 is MNHEY, CDR2 SMNVEV (reference sequence). The CDR3 spans 15 residues. The CDR3 sequence is CASSSGQLNTGELFF. Here the CDR3 DNA reads TGTGCCAGCAGTTCAGGGCAACTGAACACCGGGGAGCTGTTTTTT.

The V gene is TRBV5-1, the J gene TRBJ1-1; D call uncertain. V lost 0 bases and J 13 bases, leaving 10 bases between the germline ends. This CDR3 spans 11 amino acids. Germline CDR1 is SGHRS and CDR2 is YFSETQ. The chain's CDR3 is CASSLGGSVFF. CDR3 DNA: TGCGCCAGCAGCTTGGGGGGTTCGGTTTTCTTT. Full variable domain (missing parts from reference TRBV5-1 and TRBJ1-1): KAGVTQTPRYLIKTRGQQVTLSCSPISGHRSVSWYQQTPGQGLQFLFEYFSETQRNKGNFPGRFSGRQFSNSRSEMNVSTLELGDSALYLCASSLGGSVFFGQGTRLTVV.

The CDR3 loop is CASSQEKVGYGYTF. Here the CDR3 DNA reads TGTGCCAGCAGCCAGGAAAAGGTGGGCTATGGCTACACCTTC. The chain joins TRBV4-2 to TRBJ1-2; D remains unclear. V lost 3 bases and J lost 4, with 12 bases in between. Germline values: CDR1 LGHNA, CDR2 YNFKEQ. The CDR3 runs to 14 residues.

This chain joins TRBV18 and TRBJ2-1; 7 nucleotides align to TRBD2. Germline values: CDR1 KGHSH, CDR2 LQKENI. V trimming: 6 bases; J trimming: 2 bases; junction bases outside the gene matches: 7. The CDR3 totals 15 residues. The CDR3 coding sequence is TGTGCCAGCTCTCCGGGCGGGAGCCCCTACAATGAGCAGTTCTTC. It specifies CASSPGGSPYNEQFF.

V gene TRBV30 combines with J gene TRBJ1-5; D not resolved. Trimming cost V 3 bases and J 2 bases, with 14 bases left between them. CDR1 GTSNPN and CDR2 SVGIG come from the germline V gene (reference sequence). There are 15 residues in the CDR3. CDR3 amino acids: CAWSNPRRGNQPQHF. The CDR3 DNA reads TGTGCCTGGAGCAACCCCCGGCGGGGCAATCAGCCCCAGCATTTT.